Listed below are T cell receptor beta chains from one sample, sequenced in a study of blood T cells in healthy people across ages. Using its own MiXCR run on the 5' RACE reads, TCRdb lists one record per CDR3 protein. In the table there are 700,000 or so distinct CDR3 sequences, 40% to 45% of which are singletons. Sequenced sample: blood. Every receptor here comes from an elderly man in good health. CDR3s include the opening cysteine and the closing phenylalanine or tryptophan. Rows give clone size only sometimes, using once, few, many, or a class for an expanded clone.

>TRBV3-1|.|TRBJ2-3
CASSHGQVITDTQYF
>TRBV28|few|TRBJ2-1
CASNPGGTSGRNEQFF
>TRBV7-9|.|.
CASSSPGQLISYEQYF
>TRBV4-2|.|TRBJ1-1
CASSQSGNGAFF
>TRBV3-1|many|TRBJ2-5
CASSQTRSGETQYF
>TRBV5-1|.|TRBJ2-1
CASSSGQGAGDEQFF
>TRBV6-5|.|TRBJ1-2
CASSRGRTDYGYTF
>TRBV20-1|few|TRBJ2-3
CSARVSRQGTDTQYF
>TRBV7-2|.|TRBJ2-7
CASSPPGGDYEQYF
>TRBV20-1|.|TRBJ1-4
CSAGQPFGRGNEKLFF
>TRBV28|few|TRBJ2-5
CASSSQGPETQYF
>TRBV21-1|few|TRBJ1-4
CASSPLFF
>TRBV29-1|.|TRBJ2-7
CSVYGTGSSEQYF
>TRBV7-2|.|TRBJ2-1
CASSSARRRGRSEQFF